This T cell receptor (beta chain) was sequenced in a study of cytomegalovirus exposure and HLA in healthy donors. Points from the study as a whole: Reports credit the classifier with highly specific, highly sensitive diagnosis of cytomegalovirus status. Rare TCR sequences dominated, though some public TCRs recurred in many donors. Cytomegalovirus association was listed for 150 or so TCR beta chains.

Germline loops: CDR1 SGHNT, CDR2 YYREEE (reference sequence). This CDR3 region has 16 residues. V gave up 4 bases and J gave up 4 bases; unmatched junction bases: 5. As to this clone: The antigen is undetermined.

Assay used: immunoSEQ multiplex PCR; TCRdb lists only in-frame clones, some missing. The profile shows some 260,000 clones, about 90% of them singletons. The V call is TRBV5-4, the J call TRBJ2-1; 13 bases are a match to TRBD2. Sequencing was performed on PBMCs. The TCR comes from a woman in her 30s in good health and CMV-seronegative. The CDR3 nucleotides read TGTGCCAGCAGCGTCGGACTAGCGGGGGCTTACAATGAGCAGTTCTTC. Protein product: CASSVGLAGAYNEQFF.